The subject of this entry is one TCR beta chain. The germline V gene has CDR1 LNHDA and CDR2 SQIVND (reference sequence). The CDR3 is 14 residues long. V was pared by 5 bases and J by 8 bases, with 8 bases of the junction left unmatched. The sample originates from a study of blood T cell repertoires in COVID-19. Original processing notes: By means of reference gene primer amplification, nucleated cell counts were estimated. Here immunoSEQ multiplex PCR was the method, and the copy in TCRdb shows in-frame clones only, minus some. The V and J calls and the clone size are those of that table, but D and trimming were determined from the DNA. The sample contains approximately 180,000 clones, approximately 78% of which appear only once.

This sequence was found in a woman aged 45-65 years who had recovered from COVID-19. Sample: PBMCs or T cells enriched from blood (not recorded which). This chain links TRBV19 with TRBJ2-4, with TRBD1 identical over 8 bases. The CDR3 sequence: CASSVQGASDIQYF. The DNA for the CDR3 is TGTGCCAGTAGTGTCCAGGGGGCGTCGGACATTCAGTACTTC.